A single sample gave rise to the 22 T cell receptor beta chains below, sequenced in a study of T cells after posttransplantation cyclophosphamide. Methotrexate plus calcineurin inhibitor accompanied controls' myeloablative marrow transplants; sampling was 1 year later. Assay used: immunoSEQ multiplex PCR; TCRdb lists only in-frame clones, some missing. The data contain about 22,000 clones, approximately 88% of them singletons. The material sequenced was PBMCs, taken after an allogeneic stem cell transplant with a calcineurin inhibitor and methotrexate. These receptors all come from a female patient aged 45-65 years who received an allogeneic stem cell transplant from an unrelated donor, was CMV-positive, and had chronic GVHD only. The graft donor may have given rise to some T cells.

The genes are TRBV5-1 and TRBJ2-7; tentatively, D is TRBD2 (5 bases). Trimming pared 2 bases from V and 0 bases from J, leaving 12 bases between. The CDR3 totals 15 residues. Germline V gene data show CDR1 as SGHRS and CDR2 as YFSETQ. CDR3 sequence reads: CASSFARDSSYEQYF. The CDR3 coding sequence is TGCGCCAGCAGCTTTGCCCGGGATAGCTCCTACGAGCAGTACTTC.

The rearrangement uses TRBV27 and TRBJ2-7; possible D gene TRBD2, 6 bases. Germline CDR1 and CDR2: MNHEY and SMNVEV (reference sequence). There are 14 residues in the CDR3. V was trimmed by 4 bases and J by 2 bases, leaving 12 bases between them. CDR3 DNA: TGTGCCAGCAGTTCGGCGACTAGGGCCTACGAGCAGTACTTC. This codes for CASSSATRAYEQYF.

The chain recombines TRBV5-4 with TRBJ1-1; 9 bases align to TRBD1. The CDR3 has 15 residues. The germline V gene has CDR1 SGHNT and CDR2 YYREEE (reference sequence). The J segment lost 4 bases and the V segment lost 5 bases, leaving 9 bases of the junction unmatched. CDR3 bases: TGTGCCAGCAGAATGGACAGGGGCGAGGGCACTGAAGCTTTCTTT. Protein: CASRMDRGEGTEAFF.

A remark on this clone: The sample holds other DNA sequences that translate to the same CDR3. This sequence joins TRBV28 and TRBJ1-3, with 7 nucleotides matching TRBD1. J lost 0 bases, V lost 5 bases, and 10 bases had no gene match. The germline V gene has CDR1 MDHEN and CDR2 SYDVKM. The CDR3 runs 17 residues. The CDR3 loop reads CASSGRQGPRSGNTIYF. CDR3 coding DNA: TGTGCCAGCAGTGGCAGACAGGGTCCTCGCTCTGGAAACACCATATATTTT.

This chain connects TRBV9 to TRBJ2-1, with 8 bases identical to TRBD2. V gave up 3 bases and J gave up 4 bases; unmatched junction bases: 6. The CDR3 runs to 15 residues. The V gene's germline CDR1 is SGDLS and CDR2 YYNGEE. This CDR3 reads CASSASGTSYNEQFF. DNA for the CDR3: TGTGCCAGCAGCGCCTCCGGGACTAGTTACAATGAGCAGTTCTTC.

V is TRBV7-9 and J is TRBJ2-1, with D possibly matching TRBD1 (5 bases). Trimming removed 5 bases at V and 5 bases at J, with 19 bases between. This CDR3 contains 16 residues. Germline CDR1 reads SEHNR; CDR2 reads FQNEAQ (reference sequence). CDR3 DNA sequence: TGTGCCAGCAGCGAGGACCGATTGGGGCGGCACAATGAGCAGTTCTTC. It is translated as CASSEDRLGRHNEQFF.

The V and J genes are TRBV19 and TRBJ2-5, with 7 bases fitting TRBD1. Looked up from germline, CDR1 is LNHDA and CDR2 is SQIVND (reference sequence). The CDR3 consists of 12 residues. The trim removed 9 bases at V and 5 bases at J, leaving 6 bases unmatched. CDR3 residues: CASRQGRETQYF. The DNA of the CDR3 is TGTGCCAGCCGACAGGGAAGGGAGACCCAGTACTTC.

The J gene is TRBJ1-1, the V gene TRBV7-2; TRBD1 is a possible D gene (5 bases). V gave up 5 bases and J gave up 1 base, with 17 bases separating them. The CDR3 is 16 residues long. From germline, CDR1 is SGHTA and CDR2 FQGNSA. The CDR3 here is CASSPGVWGRNTEAFF. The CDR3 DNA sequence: TGTGCCAGCAGCCCTGGGGTGTGGGGCAGGAACACTGAAGCTTTCTTT.

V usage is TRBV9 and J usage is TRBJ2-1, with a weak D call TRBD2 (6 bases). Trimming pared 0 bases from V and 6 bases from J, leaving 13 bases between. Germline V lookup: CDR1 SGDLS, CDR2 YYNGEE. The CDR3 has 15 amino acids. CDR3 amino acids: CASSVGGGILNEQFF. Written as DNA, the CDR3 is TGTGCCAGCAGCGTAGGTGGCGGGATTCTCAATGAGCAGTTCTTC.

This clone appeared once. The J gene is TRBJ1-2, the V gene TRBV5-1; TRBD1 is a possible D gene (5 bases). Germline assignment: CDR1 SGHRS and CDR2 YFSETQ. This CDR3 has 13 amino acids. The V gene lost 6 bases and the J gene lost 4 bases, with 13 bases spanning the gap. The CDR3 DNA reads TGCGCCAGCATCGACAGATCACTCTATGGCTACACCTTC. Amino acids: CASIDRSLYGYTF. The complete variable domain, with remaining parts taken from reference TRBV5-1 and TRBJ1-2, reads KAGVTQTPRYLIKTRGQQVTLSCSPISGHRSVSWYQQTPGQGLQFLFEYFSETQRNKGNFPGRFSGRQFSNSRSEMNVSTLELGDSALYLCASIDRSLYGYTFGSGTRLTVV.

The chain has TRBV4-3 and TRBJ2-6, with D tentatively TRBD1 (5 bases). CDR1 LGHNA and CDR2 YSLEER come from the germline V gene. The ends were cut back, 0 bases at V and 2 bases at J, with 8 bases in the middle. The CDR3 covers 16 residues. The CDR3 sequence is CASSQDVGAGANVLTF. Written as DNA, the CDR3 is TGCGCCAGCAGCCAAGATGTAGGGGCTGGGGCCAACGTCCTGACTTTC.

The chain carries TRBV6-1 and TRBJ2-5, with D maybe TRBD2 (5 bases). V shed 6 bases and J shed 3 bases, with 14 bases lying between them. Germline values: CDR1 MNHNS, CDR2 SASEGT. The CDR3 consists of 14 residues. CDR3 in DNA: TGTGCCAGCAGACGGGCAGAGGGCAAAGAGACCCAGTACTTC. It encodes CASRRAEGKETQYF.

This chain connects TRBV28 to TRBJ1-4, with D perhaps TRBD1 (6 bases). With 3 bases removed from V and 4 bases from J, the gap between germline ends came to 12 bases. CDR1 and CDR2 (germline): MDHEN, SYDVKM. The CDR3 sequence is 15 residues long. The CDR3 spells CASSLAGAFNEKLFF. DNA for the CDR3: TGTGCCAGCAGTTTGGCGGGGGCATTTAATGAAAAACTGTTTTTT.

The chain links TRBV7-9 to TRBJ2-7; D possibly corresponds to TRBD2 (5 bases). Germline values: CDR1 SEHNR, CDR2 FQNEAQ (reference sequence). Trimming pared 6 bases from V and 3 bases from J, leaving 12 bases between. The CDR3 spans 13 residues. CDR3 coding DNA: TGTGCCAGCAGGGGGAGCGCGGGCTACGAGCAGTACTTC. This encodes CASRGSAGYEQYF.

The CDR3 DNA reads TGTGCCAGCAGCCCTACTGACCAGGGCGCGCAATACTTC. Protein: CASSPTDQGAQYF. The chain employs TRBV7-9 and TRBJ2-7; tentative D call: TRBD1 (5 bases). This CDR3 spans 13 amino acids. V dropped 5 bases and J dropped 13 bases, with 21 bases sitting between them. Germline CDR1 SEHNR, CDR2 FQNEAQ (reference sequence).

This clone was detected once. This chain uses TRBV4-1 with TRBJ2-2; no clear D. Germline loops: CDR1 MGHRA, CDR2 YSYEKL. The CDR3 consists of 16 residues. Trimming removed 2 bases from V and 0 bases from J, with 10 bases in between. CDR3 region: CASSQQVLANTGELFF. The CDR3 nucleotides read TGCGCCAGCAGCCAACAGGTACTCGCGAACACCGGGGAGCTGTTTTTT.

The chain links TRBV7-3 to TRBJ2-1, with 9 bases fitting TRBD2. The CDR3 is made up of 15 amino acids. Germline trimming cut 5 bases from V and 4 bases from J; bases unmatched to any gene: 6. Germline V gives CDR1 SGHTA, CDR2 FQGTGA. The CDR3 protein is CASSPAGGNYNEQFF. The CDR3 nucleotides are TGTGCCAGCAGCCCGGCGGGGGGGAATTACAATGAGCAGTTCTTC.

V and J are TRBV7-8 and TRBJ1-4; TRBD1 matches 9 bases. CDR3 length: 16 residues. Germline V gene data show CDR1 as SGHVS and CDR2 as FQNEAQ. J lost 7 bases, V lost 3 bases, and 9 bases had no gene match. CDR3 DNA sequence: TGTGCCAGCAGCTTGGTCGGGGGACAGGGTTCTGAAAAACTGTTTTTT. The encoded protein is CASSLVGGQGSEKLFF.

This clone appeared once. The CDR3 here is CASSQGISGPHLSYEQYF. DNA of the CDR3: TGCGCCAGCAGCCAAGGTATTAGCGGGCCTCATTTATCCTACGAGCAGTACTTC. The chain has TRBV4-3 and TRBJ2-7, with 7 bases that match TRBD2. The germline CDR1 and CDR2 sequences are LGHNA and YSLEER. V dropped 1 base and J dropped 1; count of bases not matched to a gene: 13. This CDR3 is 18 amino acids long.

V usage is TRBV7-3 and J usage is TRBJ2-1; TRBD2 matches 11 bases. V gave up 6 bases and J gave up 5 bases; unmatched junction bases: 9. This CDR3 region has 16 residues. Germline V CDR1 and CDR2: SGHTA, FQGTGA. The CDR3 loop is CASSHPGTSGDNEQFF. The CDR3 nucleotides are TGTGCCAGCAGTCATCCAGGGACTAGCGGAGACAATGAGCAGTTCTTC.

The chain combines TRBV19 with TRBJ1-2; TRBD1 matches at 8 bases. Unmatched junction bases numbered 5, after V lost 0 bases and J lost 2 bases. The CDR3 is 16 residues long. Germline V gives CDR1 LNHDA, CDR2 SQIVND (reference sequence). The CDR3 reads CASSIDRTGPNYGYTF. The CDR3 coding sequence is TGTGCCAGTAGTATAGATCGGACAGGGCCCAACTATGGCTACACCTTC.

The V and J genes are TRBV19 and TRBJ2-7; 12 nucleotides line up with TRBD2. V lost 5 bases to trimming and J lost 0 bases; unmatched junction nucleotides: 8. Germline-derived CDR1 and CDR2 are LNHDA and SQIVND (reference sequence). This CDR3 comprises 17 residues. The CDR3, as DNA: TGTGCCAGTAGTCTCACGACTAGCGGGAGTGTCTCCTACGAGCAGTACTTC. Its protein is CASSLTTSGSVSYEQYF.